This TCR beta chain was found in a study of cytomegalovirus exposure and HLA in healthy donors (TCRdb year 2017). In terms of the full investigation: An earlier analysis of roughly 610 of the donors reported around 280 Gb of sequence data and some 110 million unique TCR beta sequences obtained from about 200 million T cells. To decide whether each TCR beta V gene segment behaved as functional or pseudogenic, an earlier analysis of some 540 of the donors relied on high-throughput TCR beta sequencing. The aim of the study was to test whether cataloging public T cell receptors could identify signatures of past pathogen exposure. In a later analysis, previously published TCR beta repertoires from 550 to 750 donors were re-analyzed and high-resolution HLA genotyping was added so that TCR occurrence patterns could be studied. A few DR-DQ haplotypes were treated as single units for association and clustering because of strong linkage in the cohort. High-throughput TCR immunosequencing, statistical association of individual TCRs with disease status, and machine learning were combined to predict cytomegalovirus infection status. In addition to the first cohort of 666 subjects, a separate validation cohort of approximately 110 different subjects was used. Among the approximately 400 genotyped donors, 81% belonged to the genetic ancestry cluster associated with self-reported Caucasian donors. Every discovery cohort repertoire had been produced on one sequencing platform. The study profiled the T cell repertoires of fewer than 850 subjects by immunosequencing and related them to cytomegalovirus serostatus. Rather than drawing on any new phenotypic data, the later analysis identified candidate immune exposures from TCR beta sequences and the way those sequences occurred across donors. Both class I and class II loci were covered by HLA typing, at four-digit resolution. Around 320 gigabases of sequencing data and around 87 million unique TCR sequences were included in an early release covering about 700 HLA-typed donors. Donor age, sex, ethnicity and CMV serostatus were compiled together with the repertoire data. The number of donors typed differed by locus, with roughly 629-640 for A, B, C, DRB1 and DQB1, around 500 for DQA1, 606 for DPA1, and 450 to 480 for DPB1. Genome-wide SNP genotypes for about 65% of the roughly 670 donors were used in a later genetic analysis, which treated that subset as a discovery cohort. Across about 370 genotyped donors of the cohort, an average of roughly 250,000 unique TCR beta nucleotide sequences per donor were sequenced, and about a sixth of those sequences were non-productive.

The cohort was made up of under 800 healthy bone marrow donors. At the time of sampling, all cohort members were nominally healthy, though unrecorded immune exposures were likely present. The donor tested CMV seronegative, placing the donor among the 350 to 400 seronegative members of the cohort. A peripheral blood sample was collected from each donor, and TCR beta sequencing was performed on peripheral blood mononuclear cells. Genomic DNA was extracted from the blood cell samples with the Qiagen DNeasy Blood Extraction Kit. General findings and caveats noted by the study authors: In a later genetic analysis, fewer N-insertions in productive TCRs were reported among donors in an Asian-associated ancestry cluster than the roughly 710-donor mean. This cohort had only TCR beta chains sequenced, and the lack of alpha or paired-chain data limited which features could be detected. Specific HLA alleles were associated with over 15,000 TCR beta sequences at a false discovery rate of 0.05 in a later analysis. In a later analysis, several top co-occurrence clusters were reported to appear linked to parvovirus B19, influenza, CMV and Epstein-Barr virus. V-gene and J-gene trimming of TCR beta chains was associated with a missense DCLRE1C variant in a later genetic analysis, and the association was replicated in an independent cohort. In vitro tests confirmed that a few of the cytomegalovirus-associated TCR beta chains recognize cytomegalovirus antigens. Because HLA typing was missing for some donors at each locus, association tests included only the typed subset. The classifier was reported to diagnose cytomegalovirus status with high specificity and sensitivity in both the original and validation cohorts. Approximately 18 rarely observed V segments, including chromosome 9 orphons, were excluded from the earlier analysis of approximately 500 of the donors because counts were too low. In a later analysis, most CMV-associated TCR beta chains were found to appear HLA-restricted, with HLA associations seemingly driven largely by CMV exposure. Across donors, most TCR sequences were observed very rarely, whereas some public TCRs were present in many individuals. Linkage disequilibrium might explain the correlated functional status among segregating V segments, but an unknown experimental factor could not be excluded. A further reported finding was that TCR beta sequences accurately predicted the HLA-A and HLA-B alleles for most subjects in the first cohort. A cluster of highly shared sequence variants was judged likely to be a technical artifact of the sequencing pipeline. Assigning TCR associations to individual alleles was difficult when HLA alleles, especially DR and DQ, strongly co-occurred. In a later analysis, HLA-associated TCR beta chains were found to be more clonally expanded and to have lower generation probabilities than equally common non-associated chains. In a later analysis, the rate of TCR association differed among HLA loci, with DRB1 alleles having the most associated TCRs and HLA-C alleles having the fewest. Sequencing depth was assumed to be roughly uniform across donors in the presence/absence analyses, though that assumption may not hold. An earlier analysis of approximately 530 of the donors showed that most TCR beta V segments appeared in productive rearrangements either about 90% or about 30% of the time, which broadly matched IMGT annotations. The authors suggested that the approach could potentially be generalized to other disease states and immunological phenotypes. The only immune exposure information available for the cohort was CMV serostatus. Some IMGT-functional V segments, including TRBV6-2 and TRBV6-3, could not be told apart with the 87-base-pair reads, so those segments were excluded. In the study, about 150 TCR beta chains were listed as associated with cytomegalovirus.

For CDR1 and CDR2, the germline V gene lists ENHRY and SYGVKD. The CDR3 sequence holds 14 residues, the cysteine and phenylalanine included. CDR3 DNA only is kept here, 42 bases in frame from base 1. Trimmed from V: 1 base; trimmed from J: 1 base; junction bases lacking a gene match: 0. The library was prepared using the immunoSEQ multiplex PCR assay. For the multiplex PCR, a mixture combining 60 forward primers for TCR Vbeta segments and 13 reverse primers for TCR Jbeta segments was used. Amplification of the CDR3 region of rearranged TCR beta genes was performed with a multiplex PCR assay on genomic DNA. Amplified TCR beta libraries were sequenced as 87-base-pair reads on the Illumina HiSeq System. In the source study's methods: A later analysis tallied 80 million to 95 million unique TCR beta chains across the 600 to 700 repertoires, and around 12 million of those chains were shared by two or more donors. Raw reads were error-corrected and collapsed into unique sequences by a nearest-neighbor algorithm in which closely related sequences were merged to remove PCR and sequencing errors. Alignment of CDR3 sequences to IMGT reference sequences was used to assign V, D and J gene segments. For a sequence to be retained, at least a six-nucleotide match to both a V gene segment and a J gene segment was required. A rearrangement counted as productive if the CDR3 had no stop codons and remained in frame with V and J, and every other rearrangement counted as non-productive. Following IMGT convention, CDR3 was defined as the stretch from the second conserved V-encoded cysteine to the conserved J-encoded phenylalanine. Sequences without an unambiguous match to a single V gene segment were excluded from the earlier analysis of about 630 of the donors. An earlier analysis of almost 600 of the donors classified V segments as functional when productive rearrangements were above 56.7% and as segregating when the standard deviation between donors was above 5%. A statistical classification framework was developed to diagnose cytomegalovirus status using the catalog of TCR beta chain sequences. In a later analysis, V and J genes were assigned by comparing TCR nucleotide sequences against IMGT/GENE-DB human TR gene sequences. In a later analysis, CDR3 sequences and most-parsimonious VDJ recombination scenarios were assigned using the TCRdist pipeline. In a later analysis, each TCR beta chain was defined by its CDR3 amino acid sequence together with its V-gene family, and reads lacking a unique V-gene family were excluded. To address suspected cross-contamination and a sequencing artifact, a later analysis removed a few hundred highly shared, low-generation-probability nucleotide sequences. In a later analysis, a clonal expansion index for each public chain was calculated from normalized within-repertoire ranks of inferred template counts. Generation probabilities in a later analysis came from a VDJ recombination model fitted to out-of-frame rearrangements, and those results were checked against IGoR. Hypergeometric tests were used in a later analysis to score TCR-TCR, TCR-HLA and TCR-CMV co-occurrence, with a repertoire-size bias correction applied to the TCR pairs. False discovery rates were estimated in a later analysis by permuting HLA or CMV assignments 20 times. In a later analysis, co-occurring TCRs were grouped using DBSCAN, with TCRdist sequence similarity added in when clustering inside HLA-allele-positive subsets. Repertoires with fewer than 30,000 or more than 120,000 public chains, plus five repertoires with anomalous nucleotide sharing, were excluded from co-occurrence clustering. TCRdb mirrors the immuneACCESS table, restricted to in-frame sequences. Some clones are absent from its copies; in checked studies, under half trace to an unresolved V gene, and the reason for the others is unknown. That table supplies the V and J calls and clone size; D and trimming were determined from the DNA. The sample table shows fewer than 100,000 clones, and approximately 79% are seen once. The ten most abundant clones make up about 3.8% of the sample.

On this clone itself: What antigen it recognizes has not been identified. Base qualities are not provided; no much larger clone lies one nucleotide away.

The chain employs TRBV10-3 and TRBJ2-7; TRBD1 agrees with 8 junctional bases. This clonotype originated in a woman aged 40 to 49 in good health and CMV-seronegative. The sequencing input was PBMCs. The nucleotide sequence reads TGTGCCATCAGTGAGTGGGACAGGTCCTACGAGCAGTACTTC. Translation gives CAISEWDRSYEQYF.